Sequencing of this T cell receptor (beta chain) was carried out in a study of blood T cell repertoires in COVID-19. Overall study: From the United States, Italy and Spain came samples of acute and convalescent COVID-19. Sample material is recorded as cDNA or gDNA derived from T cells, B-cell-depleted T cells, or PBMCs.

In the study's own analysis: By means of reference gene primer amplification, nucleated cell counts were estimated. Repertoires were generated with immunoSEQ multiplex PCR, while TCRdb's copy carries only in-frame clones and drops some. The V and J calls and the clone size are those of that table, but D and trimming were determined from the DNA. The table shows roughly 130,000 clones, with over 80% occurring only once. Trimming took 3 bases from V and 4 from J, leaving 8 bases between them. This CDR3 comprises 13 residues. Germline values: CDR1 MNHEY, CDR2 SVGEGT. This sequence was found in a man in his 60s with active or convalescent COVID-19. V is TRBV6-2 or TRBV6-3 and J is TRBJ2-3; a weak D match, TRBD1 (5 bases). The specimen sequenced was peripheral blood. In DNA form, the CDR3 reads TGTGCCAGCAGTTATTGGGGCGCAGATACGCAGTATTTT. Its translation is CASSYWGADTQYF.